The TCR beta chain under discussion was sequenced for a study of blood T cell repertoires in COVID-19. Background on the study: Some COVID-19 samples were acute and others convalescent; all came from the United States, Italy and Spain. Sample material is recorded as cDNA or gDNA derived from T cells, B-cell-depleted T cells, or PBMCs.

Source study methods: Nucleated cell number was recorded as an estimate derived from reference gene primer amplification. TCRdb's copy holds only in-frame clones and misses some; the assay was immunoSEQ multiplex PCR. D and trimming were read from the DNA, whereas the V and J calls and clone size are those reported in that table. The sample lists about 77,000 clones, about 73% seen once, with over 20% in the top ten. V was clipped by 2 bases and J by 5 bases; unmatched bases: 8. CDR3 length equals 16 residues. CDR1 is MNHNS, CDR2 SASEGT, per germline. Specimen: peripheral blood. The source of this sequence is a man aged 60-69 years with acute or convalescent COVID-19. The rearrangement links TRBV6-1 to TRBJ2-2; 7 nucleotides align to TRBD2. The CDR3 DNA reads as TGTGCCAGCAGTGAATGGGGAGGGGAGGTTACCGGGGAGCTGTTTTTT. It encodes CASSEWGGEVTGELFF.